The T cell receptor (beta chain) described here comes from a study of T cell responses to AZD1222 COVID-19 vaccine. Overall study context: Doses given second, at about 4 or about 12 weeks, were pooled.

Findings and limits, study-wide: Baseline seropositivity occurred in only six AZD1222 recipients.

In regard to this clone: Its specificity is not known.

V was trimmed by 1 base and J by 8 bases, leaving 16 bases between them. This CDR3 contains 16 residues. Germline V CDR1 and CDR2: SGHRS, YFSETQ. The data were produced by immunoSEQ multiplex PCR, yet TCRdb's version contains in-frame clones alone and is incomplete. The sample carries some 120,000 clones, around 88% recorded once. The sample here was peripheral blood, taken on day 0 of AZD1222 vaccination. This rearrangement joins TRBV5-1 to TRBJ1-6; D not resolved. This clonotype originated in an adult in good health. CDR3 sequence (DNA): TGCGCCAGCAGCTTGCGCTTATGGGAGAGTGATTCACCCCTCCACTTT. Encoded protein: CASSLRLWESDSPLHF.